This T cell receptor (beta chain) is from a study of blood T cells in healthy people across ages. Study information: The template switching approach captured approximately one barcoded beta molecule for every two T cells.

Combining a sample-barcoded 5' primer with a J-beta primer mix, a second PCR ran for about 6 to 11 cycles. Each cDNA molecule was tagged by a template-switch adaptor with 12 random nucleotides. TCRdb reprocessed the 5' RACE reads via MiXCR and lists one record per CDR3 protein. Among over 1,500,000 distinct CDR3 sequences, about 49% were seen once, and the ten largest hold less than 2.5%. Extraction of total RNA produced a minimum of 5.5 micrograms from each sample. This TCR was recovered from a woman between 40 and 55 years old in good health. Specimen: blood.

CDR3 loop: CVASPGLHITDTQYF. The CDR3 DNA reads TGTGTCGCCTCACCGGGACTTCATATCACAGATACGCAGTATTTT. The J gene is TRBJ2-3, the V gene TRBV10-3, with D perhaps matching TRBD2 (6 bases). Per germline, CDR1 ENHRY and CDR2 SYGVKD. The CDR3 runs 15 residues.